These T cell receptor beta chains were read from a single sample in a study of chemoradiotherapy in HPV16-positive cancers. Profiling relied on immunoSEQ multiplex PCR, and the TCRdb table lists in-frame clones only, not all of them. The sample includes 25,000 to 35,000 clones, about nine tenths of them seen just once. This material consisted of blood, taken from a patient who underwent chemoradiotherapy. All receptors come from a human donor with HPV-associated anogenital cancer. The CDR3 runs from the conserved cysteine through the conserved F or W. Fields, in order: CDR3 length, clone size, J gene, D gene, V gene, CDR3 protein, CDR3 DNA. The D gene is left open where the match is weak. A row's size may be missing; if present it is once, few, many or a size class.

len: 16
abundance: .
j_gene: TRBJ2-2
d_gene: TRBD2
v_gene: TRBV5-1
CDR3aa: CASSSGLAGGAGELFF
CDR3nt: TGCGCCAGCAGTTCCGGACTAGCGGGAGGGGCCGGGGAGCTGTTTTTT

len: 14
abundance: .
j_gene: TRBJ1-5
d_gene: .
v_gene: TRBV27
CDR3aa: CASSLGGGIQPQHF
CDR3nt: TGTGCCAGCAGTTTGGGAGGGGGGATTCAGCCCCAGCATTTT

len: 16
abundance: once
j_gene: TRBJ2-2
d_gene: TRBD2
v_gene: TRBV5-4
CDR3aa: CASSLGLAGYTGELFF
CDR3nt: TGTGCCAGCAGCTTAGGACTAGCGGGATACACCGGGGAGCTGTTTTTT

len: 11
abundance: few
j_gene: TRBJ1-2
d_gene: .
v_gene: TRBV29-1
CDR3aa: CSVTDNYGYTF
CDR3nt: TGCAGCGTGACAGATAACTATGGCTACACCTTC

len: 13
abundance: few
j_gene: TRBJ2-1
d_gene: .
v_gene: TRBV11-1
CDR3aa: CASSLGGSQMKFF
CDR3nt: TGTGCCAGCAGCTTAGGGGGCTCCCAAATGAAGTTCTTC

len: 17
abundance: .
j_gene: TRBJ2-5
d_gene: TRBD1
v_gene: TRBV7-2
CDR3aa: CASSQGQGALEEETQYF
CDR3nt: TGTGCCAGCAGCCAGGGACAGGGGGCCCTGGAGGAGGAGACCCAGTACTTC

len: 15
abundance: .
j_gene: TRBJ2-7
d_gene: .
v_gene: TRBV7-9
CDR3aa: CASSFTGRGAYEQYF
CDR3nt: TGTGCCAGCAGCTTCACAGGGAGGGGGGCCTACGAGCAGTACTTC

len: 16
abundance: .
j_gene: TRBJ1-5
d_gene: .
v_gene: TRBV28
CDR3aa: CASSLLTGGGNQPQHF
CDR3nt: TGTGCCAGCAGTTTATTGACAGGAGGGGGGAATCAGCCCCAGCATTTT

len: 14
abundance: .
j_gene: TRBJ2-5
d_gene: TRBD2
v_gene: TRBV10-3
CDR3aa: CAISGTSEGETQYF
CDR3nt: TGTGCCATCAGTGGGACTAGCGAGGGGGAGACCCAGTACTTC

len: 14
abundance: .
j_gene: TRBJ1-4
d_gene: .
v_gene: TRBV18
CDR3aa: CASSPSRDNEKLFF
CDR3nt: TGTGCCAGCTCACCAAGCAGGGACAATGAAAAACTGTTTTTT

len: 12
abundance: .
j_gene: TRBJ1-6
d_gene: .
v_gene: TRBV4-1
CDR3aa: CASSPYNSPLHF
CDR3nt: TGCGCCAGCAGCCCTTACAATTCACCCCTCCACTTT

len: 10
abundance: .
j_gene: TRBJ1-1
d_gene: .
v_gene: TRBV20-1
CDR3aa: CSAIRTEAFF
CDR3nt: TGCAGTGCTATTCGTACTGAAGCTTTCTTT

len: 18
abundance: .
j_gene: TRBJ2-6
d_gene: TRBD1
v_gene: TRBV7-8
CDR3aa: CASSFSTGGYSGANVLTF
CDR3nt: TGTGCCAGCAGCTTCTCAACAGGGGGCTACTCTGGGGCCAACGTCCTGACTTTC

len: 14
abundance: .
j_gene: TRBJ2-2
d_gene: .
v_gene: TRBV4-1
CDR3aa: CASSQVYLPGELFF
CDR3nt: TGCGCCAGCAGCCAGGTTTATCTGCCCGGGGAGCTGTTTTTT

len: 13
abundance: .
j_gene: TRBJ2-7
d_gene: TRBD2
v_gene: TRBV30
CDR3aa: CAWITSGSYEQYF
CDR3nt: TGTGCCTGGATTACTAGCGGCTCCTACGAGCAGTACTTC

len: 13
abundance: .
j_gene: TRBJ2-3
d_gene: TRBD1
v_gene: TRBV29-1
CDR3aa: CSSRTGGTDTQYF
CDR3nt: TGCAGCTCCAGGACAGGGGGCACAGATACGCAGTATTTT

len: 17
abundance: .
j_gene: TRBJ1-2
d_gene: .
v_gene: TRBV4-1
CDR3aa: CASSQDNLSEGFYGYTF
CDR3nt: TGCGCCAGCAGCCAAGATAATCTCTCGGAGGGCTTCTATGGCTACACCTTC

len: 12
abundance: .
j_gene: TRBJ1-1
d_gene: .
v_gene: TRBV5-4
CDR3aa: CASSFGATEAFF
CDR3nt: TGTGCCAGCAGCTTCGGGGCGACTGAAGCTTTCTTT

len: 13
abundance: .
j_gene: TRBJ2-7
d_gene: .
v_gene: TRBV2
CDR3aa: CASSGSRGREQYF
CDR3nt: TGTGCCAGCAGTGGGTCGAGGGGCAGGGAGCAGTACTTC

len: 17
abundance: once
j_gene: TRBJ1-5
d_gene: .
v_gene: TRBV4-1
CDR3aa: CASSQDRQFLSNQPQHF
CDR3nt: TGCGCCAGCAGCCAAGATAGGCAGTTTCTGAGCAATCAGCCCCAGCATTTT

len: 15
abundance: .
j_gene: TRBJ2-7
d_gene: TRBD1
v_gene: TRBV7-2
CDR3aa: CASSLTTGQGYEQYF
CDR3nt: TGTGCCAGCAGCTTAACCACGGGACAGGGCTACGAGCAGTACTTC

len: 14
abundance: few
j_gene: TRBJ1-2
d_gene: .
v_gene: TRBV29-1
CDR3aa: CSVDWEGGYDGYTF
CDR3nt: TGCAGCGTTGATTGGGAGGGTGGATACGATGGCTACACCTTC

len: 12
abundance: few
j_gene: TRBJ1-2
d_gene: .
v_gene: TRBV18
CDR3aa: CASSPGGEGYTF
CDR3nt: TGTGCCAGCTCACCGGGAGGGGAAGGCTACACCTTC

len: 15
abundance: once
j_gene: TRBJ1-4
d_gene: .
v_gene: TRBV5-1
CDR3aa: CASSLAMGVGEKLFF
CDR3nt: TGCGCCAGCAGCTTGGCAATGGGGGTTGGAGAAAAACTGTTTTTT

len: 15
abundance: few
j_gene: TRBJ1-1
d_gene: .
v_gene: TRBV9
CDR3aa: CASSVGGGLGAEAFF
CDR3nt: TGTGCCAGCAGCGTAGGAGGAGGGCTGGGAGCTGAAGCTTTCTTT